The 25 T cell receptor beta chains listed next were all sequenced from one sample in a study of blood T cell repertoires in COVID-19. The data were produced by immunoSEQ multiplex PCR, yet TCRdb's version contains in-frame clones alone and is incomplete. The table lists roughly 150,000 clones, roughly 85% of them singletons. Sequenced material: peripheral blood. All receptors come from a human donor in a cohort sampled during active COVID-19.

The chain carries TRBV3-1 (or the pseudogene TRBV3-2) and TRBJ1-1; D is possibly TRBD1 (5 bases). The CDR3 consists of 14 residues. V lost 4 bases, J lost 4 bases, and 13 bases lay in between. Germline CDR1 and CDR2: LGHDT and YNNKEL (reference sequence). CDR3 region: CASSLTGGATEAFF. Here the CDR3 DNA reads TGTGCCAGCAGCCTAACAGGTGGGGCCACTGAAGCTTTCTTT.

This clone was detected a few times. The chain links TRBV13 to TRBJ2-2, with D possibly being TRBD2 (6 bases). This CDR3 contains 15 residues. The germline gives CDR1 PRHDT, CDR2 FYEKMQ (reference sequence). Trimming left V 8 bases short and J 1 base short, with 14 bases between. The chain's CDR3 is CASGSGTLNTGELFF. The CDR3 bases are TGTGCCAGCGGTTCCGGGACTCTGAACACCGGGGAGCTGTTTTTT. Variable domain in full (rest from reference TRBV13 and TRBJ2-2): AAGVIQSPRHLIKEKRETATLKCYPIPRHDTVYWYQQGPGQDPQFLISFYEKMQSDKGSIPDRFSAQQFSDYHSELNMSSLELGDSALYFCASGSGTLNTGELFFGEGSRLTVL.

This sequence joins TRBV5-1 and TRBJ2-7; a weak D match, TRBD2 (6 bases). This CDR3 is 14 amino acids long. Trimming cost V 0 bases and J 4 bases, with 11 bases left between them. CDR1 is SGHRS, CDR2 YFSETQ, per germline. CDR3 residues: CASSLEMGGYEQYF. CDR3 DNA sequence: TGCGCCAGCAGCTTGGAGATGGGGGGTTACGAGCAGTACTTC.

The rearrangement uses TRBV30 and TRBJ1-1; a possible D gene is TRBD1 (5 bases). Germline V gives CDR1 GTSNPN, CDR2 SVGIG (reference sequence). The ends were cut back, 1 base at V and 4 bases at J, with 10 bases in the middle. This CDR3 is built from 13 residues. In nucleotides, the CDR3 is TGTGCCTGGAGTGACAGGCGGGGCACTGAAGCTTTCTTT. As protein: CAWSDRRGTEAFF.

The CDR3 DNA reads as TGTGCCAGCAGTTTCAGGGACACCGGGGAGCTGTTTTTT. Translated, it gives CASSFRDTGELFF. The chain joins TRBV11-2 to TRBJ2-2; perhaps TRBD1 as D (5 bases). The CDR3 has 13 amino acids. V was pared by 6 bases and J by 3 bases, with 8 bases between. Germline V gene data show CDR1 as SGHAT and CDR2 as FQNNGV. The full variable domain, in which reference TRBV11-2 and TRBJ2-2 provide the parts outside the CDR3, is EAGVAQSPRYKIIEKRQSVAFWCNPISGHATLYWYQQILGQGPKLLIQFQNNGVVDDSQLPKDRFSAERLKGVDSTLKIQPAKLEDSAVYLCASSFRDTGELFFGEGSRLTVL.

This clone was counted a few times. The J gene is TRBJ2-7, the V gene TRBV3-1 (or the pseudogene TRBV3-2); 10 bases match TRBD2. Germline-derived CDR1 and CDR2 are LGHDT and YNNKEL (reference sequence). The CDR3 has 15 residues. The V and J ends lost 1 base and 2 bases, in that order; junction bases with no gene match: 2. The CDR3, as DNA: TGTGCCAGCAGCCAAGTAACTAGCGGGGCCTACGAGCAGTACTTC. Its protein product is CASSQVTSGAYEQYF.

The J gene is TRBJ2-1, the V gene TRBV6-4; 7 bases line up with TRBD2. Looked up from germline, CDR1 is MRHNA and CDR2 is SNTAGT. The V segment lost 4 bases and the J segment 9 bases; nucleotides outside the gene matches: 0. This CDR3 spans 11 amino acids. CDR3 sequence (DNA): TGTGCCAGCAGTGCGGGAGGTGAGCAGTTCTTC. It codes for CASSAGGEQFF.

The chain couples TRBV6-5 to TRBJ1-4; perhaps TRBD1 as D (6 bases). CDR3 length equals 14 residues. V lost 6 bases to trimming and J lost 5 bases, with 13 bases between them. Germline V gives CDR1 MNHEY, CDR2 SVGAGI. This CDR3 is CASSSGGGNEKLFF. For the CDR3, the DNA is TGTGCCAGCAGCAGCGGGGGGGGCAATGAAAAACTGTTTTTT.

The chain recombines TRBV4-1 with TRBJ2-7; 11 bases fit TRBD2. V lost 4 bases, J lost 3 bases, and 5 bases stayed unmatched. Germline V CDR1 and CDR2: MGHRA, YSYEKL. This CDR3 is built from 15 residues. In DNA, the CDR3 is TGCGCCAGCAGCCGAGGGACTAGCGGCAGCTACGAGCAGTACTTC. Translating it yields CASSRGTSGSYEQYF.

This clone is a singleton in its sample. The CDR3 nucleotides are TGTGCCAGCAGCAGCGACCCCGGACAGAAAAGCACAGATACGCAGTATTTT. Its translation is CASSSDPGQKSTDTQYF. The chain employs TRBV5-7 and TRBJ2-3, with a weak D call TRBD1 (6 bases). TRBV5-7 is recorded as an ORF, its role being uncertain. Trimming pared 4 bases from V and 0 bases from J, leaving 18 bases between. The CDR3 loop spans 17 amino acids.

The rearrangement joins TRBV19 to TRBJ1-3, with 7 bases identical to TRBD1. This CDR3 spans 15 amino acids. Germline assignment: CDR1 LNHDA and CDR2 SQIVND (reference sequence). Trimming cost V 5 bases and J 2 bases; bases outside gene matches: 6. In DNA, the CDR3 is TGTGCCAGTAGTGAGACAGGGAGTCCTGGAAACACCATATATTTT. Protein product: CASSETGSPGNTIYF.

The gene calls are TRBV28 and TRBJ2-7; 7 bases fit TRBD1. V was pared by 5 bases and J by 4 bases, with 8 bases of the junction left unmatched. CDR3 size: 14 residues. Germline CDR1 and CDR2: MDHEN and SYDVKM. The CDR3 protein is CASSLRQGRYEQYF. The CDR3 bases are TGTGCCAGCAGTCTAAGACAGGGTCGGTACGAGCAGTACTTC.

This clone has only a few counts. The V call is TRBV2, the J call TRBJ2-7, with D hard to call. The V and J ends lost 4 bases and 3 bases respectively, with 10 bases between them. The CDR3 covers 13 residues. Germline lookup yields CDR1 SNHLY and CDR2 FYNNEI. CDR3 nucleotide sequence: TGTGCCAGCAGTGCGTTTAGCTTCTACGAGCAGTACTTC. Protein product: CASSAFSFYEQYF.

The CDR3 is CASSLGQGNEQFF. For the CDR3, the DNA is TGCGCCAGCAGCCTGGGACAGGGCAATGAGCAGTTCTTC. This chain joins TRBV4-3 and TRBJ2-1, with 9 bases fitting TRBD1. V was clipped by 4 bases and J by 6 bases; unmatched bases: 1. CDR3 size: 13 residues. Per the germline V gene, CDR1 is LGHNA and CDR2 is YSLEER.

V usage is TRBV28 and J usage is TRBJ1-5, with 7 bases matching TRBD1. Germline CDR1 and CDR2: MDHEN and SYDVKM. The V and J ends lost 4 bases and 5 bases, in that order; junction bases with no gene match: 5. This CDR3 comprises 14 residues. CDR3 in amino acids: CASSWTGKDQPQHF. The CDR3 DNA is TGTGCCAGCAGTTGGACAGGCAAGGATCAGCCCCAGCATTTT.

In nucleotides, the CDR3 is TGTGCCATCAGTGGGGACAGGGAGGACATTCAGTACTTC. Protein: CAISGDREDIQYF. V is TRBV10-3 and J is TRBJ2-4; 9 bases are shared with TRBD1. J was trimmed by 8 bases and V by 4 bases; bases with no gene match: 3. The germline V gene has CDR1 ENHRY and CDR2 SYGVKD. The CDR3 length is 13 residues.

This CDR3 is CASSQGVREGSYEQYF. CDR3 in DNA: TGTGCCAGCAGCCAAGGTGTTCGGGAGGGATCCTACGAGCAGTACTTC. This chain links TRBV3-1 (or the pseudogene TRBV3-2) with TRBJ2-7; 8 nucleotides align to TRBD2. The CDR3 runs 16 residues. V trimming: 1 base; J trimming: 1 base; junction bases outside the gene matches: 6. The germline gives CDR1 LGHDT, CDR2 YNNKEL (reference sequence).

V and J are TRBV7-2 and TRBJ2-7, with TRBD2 identical over 11 bases. The germline CDR1 and CDR2 sequences are SGHTA and FQGNSA. The CDR3 loop spans 15 amino acids. The V segment lost 5 bases and the J segment 4 bases; nucleotides outside the gene matches: 7. DNA of the CDR3: TGTGCCAGCAGCGCGACTAGCGGGGCGGGGTACGAGCAGTACTTC. Translation: CASSATSGAGYEQYF.

The CDR3 bases are TGTGCCAGCAGTCTCTACTCCAGGGGAAGATCGATTCAGTACTTC. Its protein product is CASSLYSRGRSIQYF. The gene calls are TRBV28 and TRBJ2-4, with a tentative D call TRBD1 (6 bases). This CDR3 comprises 15 residues. V was clipped by 5 bases and J by 10 bases, with 21 bases between them. Germline assignment: CDR1 MDHEN and CDR2 SYDVKM.

The J gene is TRBJ1-5, the V gene TRBV27; TRBD1 matches 8 bases. Germline-derived CDR1 and CDR2 are MNHEY and SMNVEV (reference sequence). The V and J ends lost 6 bases and 3 bases, in that order; junction bases with no gene match: 4. This CDR3 comprises 14 residues. DNA for the CDR3: TGTGCCAGCAGCCTGGACAGGGCCAATCAGCCCCAGCATTTT. It specifies CASSLDRANQPQHF.

V is TRBV18 and J is TRBJ2-1, with TRBD1 matching 7 bases. V shed 1 base, J shed 4 bases, and the junction held 1 base outside the gene matches. Germline CDR1 reads KGHSH; CDR2 reads LQKENI. The CDR3 loop spans 14 amino acids. The DNA of the CDR3 is TGTGCCAGCTCACCACAGGGACAGTACAATGAGCAGTTCTTC. The encoded protein is CASSPQGQYNEQFF.

This chain uses TRBV6-2 or TRBV6-3 with TRBJ2-6; D is ambiguous. V gave up 5 bases and J gave up 2 bases, with 7 bases separating them. The CDR3 extends over 14 amino acids. Germline assignment: CDR1 MNHEY and CDR2 SVGEGT. Written as DNA, the CDR3 is TGTGCCAGCAGTCATAACACTGGGGCCAACGTCCTGACTTTC. The encoded protein is CASSHNTGANVLTF.

V is TRBV6-2 or TRBV6-3 and J is TRBJ2-7, with a tentative D call TRBD1 (6 bases). Germline CDR1 reads MNHEY; CDR2 reads SVGEGT. Trimming shortened V by 0 bases and J by 4 bases, and 19 bases separated the two germline ends. CDR3 length: 17 amino acids. DNA for the CDR3: TGTGCCAGCAGTTACTCCTCTGGCCGGACAGCCCTATACGAGCAGTACTTC. Amino acid sequence: CASSYSSGRTALYEQYF.

The chain links TRBV7-6 to TRBJ1-4; D is ambiguous. This CDR3 has 15 amino acids. The germline V gene has CDR1 SGHVS and CDR2 FNYEAQ. Trimming took off 6 bases at V and 3 bases at J, with 14 bases between the two ends. In nucleotides, the CDR3 is TGTGCCAGCAGGGGCATTATATCCCCTAATGAAAAACTGTTTTTT. Amino acid sequence: CASRGIISPNEKLFF.

The chain couples TRBV5-1 to TRBJ2-2; the D gene is possibly TRBD1 (6 bases). Germline V lookup: CDR1 SGHRS, CDR2 YFSETQ. This CDR3 is 15 amino acids long. V was trimmed by 6 bases and J by 1 base, leaving 13 bases between them. The CDR3 sequence is CASTSKGGNTGELFF. The CDR3 DNA sequence: TGCGCCAGCACCTCAAAAGGGGGGAACACCGGGGAGCTGTTTTTT.